The 10 T cell receptor beta chains below were found in one sample sequenced in a study of blood T cell repertoires in COVID-19. Profiling relied on immunoSEQ multiplex PCR, and the TCRdb table lists in-frame clones only, not all of them. The sample has more than 95,000 clones, about three quarters seen once. Sequenced sample: peripheral blood. These receptor sequences come from a woman aged 70-85 years with acute or convalescent COVID-19.

This clone was counted between two and nine times. The rearrangement links TRBV6-5 to TRBJ1-1; 7 nucleotides align to TRBD1. The V segment lost 5 bases and the J segment 0 bases; nucleotides outside the gene matches: 6. This CDR3 is built from 15 residues. Germline values: CDR1 MNHEY, CDR2 SVGAGI. CDR3 nucleotides: TGTGCCAGCAGTAAACGGACAGGTTTGAACACTGAAGCTTTCTTT. It yields the protein CASSKRTGLNTEAFF.

J is TRBJ1-1 and V is TRBV5-8; 8 nucleotides align to TRBD1. Losses at the gene ends were 4 bases for V and 4 bases for J; bases not matched to a gene: 3. The CDR3 contains 13 residues. Germline V lookup: CDR1 SGHTS, CDR2 YDEGEE. CDR3 in amino acids: CASSADRATEAFF. In DNA, the CDR3 is TGTGCCAGCAGCGCGGACAGGGCCACTGAAGCTTTCTTT.

This clone was seen more than once but under ten times. V usage is TRBV7-2 and J usage is TRBJ1-3; D is uncertain. The V and J ends lost 3 bases and 8 bases respectively, with 8 bases between them. The CDR3 loop spans 12 amino acids. CDR1 and CDR2 (germline): SGHTA, FQGNSA. CDR3 amino acids: CASSFLSDTIYF. As DNA, the CDR3 is TGTGCCAGCAGCTTTCTTAGCGACACCATATATTTT.

The chain carries TRBV10-3 and TRBJ2-1, with D possibly matching TRBD2 (6 bases). The CDR3 is made up of 14 amino acids. V was cut by 5 bases and J by 10 bases, with 18 bases left in between. Germline CDR1 reads ENHRY; CDR2 reads SYGVKD. CDR3 loop: CAISPRNGGEEQFF. The CDR3 DNA sequence: TGTGCCATCAGTCCCAGGAATGGCGGGGAGGAGCAGTTCTTC.

The chain employs TRBV5-1 and TRBJ2-7; a weak D match, TRBD1 (9 bases). The ends were cut back, 4 bases at V and 6 bases at J, with 17 bases in the middle. CDR1 and CDR2 from the germline V gene are SGHRS and YFSETQ. The CDR3 is 14 amino acids. The CDR3 coding sequence is TGCGCCAGCAGCCGGGAGGGGACAGGGTTCGAGCAGTACTTC. Amino acids: CASSREGTGFEQYF.

Only one count was recorded for this clone. The chain links TRBV7-9 to TRBJ2-5, with TRBD1 identical over 9 bases. V gave up 3 bases and J gave up 5 bases; unmatched junction bases: 4. The CDR3 runs to 14 residues. Germline CDR1 reads SEHNR; CDR2 reads FQNEAQ (reference sequence). CDR3 loop: CASSLGTGKETQYF. The CDR3 DNA reads TGTGCCAGCAGCTTGGGGACAGGGAAGGAGACCCAGTACTTC.

V gene TRBV9 combines with J gene TRBJ2-1; 9 positions agree with TRBD1. The CDR3 contains 16 residues. Trimming removed 4 bases from V and 7 bases from J; junction bases left unmatched: 12. Germline lookup yields CDR1 SGDLS and CDR2 YYNGEE. CDR3 loop: CASSPFHGTGSNEQFF. The DNA for the CDR3 is TGTGCCAGCAGCCCCTTCCATGGGACAGGGAGTAATGAGCAGTTCTTC.

The chain joins TRBV24-1 to TRBJ1-1; TRBD1 agrees at 7 bases. The CDR3 is 13 residues long. The V and J ends lost 5 bases and 4 bases, in that order; junction bases with no gene match: 3. The germline gives CDR1 KGHDR, CDR2 SFDVKD. CDR3 sequence (DNA): TGTGCCACCAGTGGGGGACAGAGCACTGAAGCTTTCTTT. Amino acids: CATSGGQSTEAFF.

This clone showed up just a few times. The chain couples TRBV6-5 to TRBJ1-1; no clear D. V was clipped by 6 bases and J by 11 bases, with 19 bases between them. The CDR3 has 13 amino acids. Germline CDR1 MNHEY, CDR2 SVGAGI. As DNA, the CDR3 is TGTGCCAGCAGCCGCCGGCCTAACAGATCGGCTTTCTTT. Its protein is CASSRRPNRSAFF.

The J gene is TRBJ2-5, the V gene TRBV29-1; D may be TRBD1 (5 bases). The CDR3 runs 13 residues. Germline CDR1 is SQVTM and CDR2 is ANQGSEA. V was clipped by 4 bases and J by 5 bases, with 14 bases between them. The CDR3 region is CSVAGRAGETQYF. The CDR3 coding sequence is TGCAGCGTTGCGGGCAGGGCAGGGGAGACCCAGTACTTC.